Below are 6 T cell receptor beta chains sequenced from a single sample in a study of beta chain features in type 1 diabetes. cDNA synthesis used the whole RNA isolate, giving expressed TCRB sequences. Measured with immunoSEQ multiplex PCR; TCRdb has only the in-frame clones, and not every one. The sample consists of just over 600,000 clones, roughly 16% of them appearing once. Sequenced sample: naive CD4+ T cells from blood. These receptors were collected from a man younger than 35 in good health.

The genes are TRBV11-3 and TRBJ2-1; 10 bases align to TRBD2. V was clipped by 4 bases and J by 0 bases; unmatched bases: 6. The CDR3 spans 17 residues. Germline CDR1 SGHNT, CDR2 YENEEA. CDR3 region: CASSSSSGSFSYNEQFF. The CDR3 nucleotides are TGTGCCAGCAGCTCCTCTAGCGGGAGCTTCTCCTACAATGAGCAGTTCTTC.

This clone was counted between two and nine times. The J gene is TRBJ2-3, the V gene TRBV7-2, with D uncertain. V shed 6 bases and J shed 1 base, with 11 bases lying between them. Germline V gene lookup returns CDR1 SGHTA and CDR2 FQGNSA. CDR3 size: 14 residues. The CDR3 DNA is TGTGCCAGCAGTACGGGTCTTGGCACAGATACGCAGTATTTT. Translating it yields CASSTGLGTDTQYF.

A few counts support this clone. V and J are TRBV14 and TRBJ2-1; 9 bases fit TRBD2. There are 16 residues in the CDR3. After removal of 1 base from V and 7 bases from J, the junction contained 8 bases not matched to a gene. CDR1 is SGHDN and CDR2 is FVKESK in the germline V gene. This CDR3 is CASSQVRGLASNEQFF. CDR3 DNA: TGTGCCAGCAGCCAAGTTAGGGGACTAGCATCGAATGAGCAGTTCTTC.

The gene calls are TRBV10-3 and TRBJ2-3, with D unclear. The CDR3 totals 14 residues. Trimming pared 4 bases from V and 0 bases from J, leaving 8 bases between. CDR1 and CDR2 (germline): ENHRY, SYGVKD. CDR3 residues: CAISVGMSTDTQYF. CDR3 DNA: TGTGCCATCAGTGTTGGAATGAGCACAGATACGCAGTATTTT.

V is TRBV7-6 and J is TRBJ2-7; D is perhaps TRBD1 or TRBD2 (7 bases each). Trimming left V 1 base short and J 3 bases short, with 13 bases between. CDR1 SGHVS and CDR2 FNYEAQ come from the germline V gene. The CDR3 is 15 residues long. The CDR3 sequence is CASSLGQGGVYEQYF. The CDR3 DNA sequence: TGTGCCAGCAGCTTAGGACAGGGAGGGGTCTACGAGCAGTACTTC.

V and J are TRBV10-3 and TRBJ2-7; 7 bases map to TRBD2. The trim removed 6 bases at V and 5 bases at J, leaving 10 bases unmatched. The germline V gene has CDR1 ENHRY and CDR2 SYGVKD. The CDR3 runs 14 residues. CDR3 DNA: TGTGCCATCAGATGGACTAGTCTTTCCCACGAGCAGTACTTC. Translated: CAIRWTSLSHEQYF.